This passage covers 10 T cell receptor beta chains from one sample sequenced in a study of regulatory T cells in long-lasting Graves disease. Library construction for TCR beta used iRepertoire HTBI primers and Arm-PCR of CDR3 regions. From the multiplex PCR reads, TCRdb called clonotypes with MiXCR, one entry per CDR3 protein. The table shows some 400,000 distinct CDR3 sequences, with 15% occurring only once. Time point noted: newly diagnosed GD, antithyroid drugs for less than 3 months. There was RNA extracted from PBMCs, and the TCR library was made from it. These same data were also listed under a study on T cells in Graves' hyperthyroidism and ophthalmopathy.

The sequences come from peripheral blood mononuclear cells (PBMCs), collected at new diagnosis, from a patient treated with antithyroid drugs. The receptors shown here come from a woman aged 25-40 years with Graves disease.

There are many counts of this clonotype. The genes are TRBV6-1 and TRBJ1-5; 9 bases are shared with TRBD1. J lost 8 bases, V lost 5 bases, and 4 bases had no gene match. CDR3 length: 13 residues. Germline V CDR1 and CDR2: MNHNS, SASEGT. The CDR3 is CASSRDRVKPQHF. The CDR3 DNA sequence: TGTGCCAGCAGTCGGGACAGGGTGAAGCCCCAGCATTTT.

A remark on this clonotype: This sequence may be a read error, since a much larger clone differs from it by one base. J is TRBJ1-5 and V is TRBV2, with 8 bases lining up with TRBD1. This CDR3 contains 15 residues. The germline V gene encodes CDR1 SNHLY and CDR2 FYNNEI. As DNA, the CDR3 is TGTGCCAGCAGCAGGGACAGGACTAGCAATCGGCCCCAGCATTTT. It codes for CASSRDRTSNRPQHF. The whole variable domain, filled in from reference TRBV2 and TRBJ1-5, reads EPEVTQTPSHQVTQMGQEVILRCVPISNHLYFYWYRQILGQKVEFLVSFYNNEISEKSEIFDDQFSVERPDGSNFTLKIRSTKLEDSAMYFCASSRDRTSNRPQHFGDGTRLSIL.

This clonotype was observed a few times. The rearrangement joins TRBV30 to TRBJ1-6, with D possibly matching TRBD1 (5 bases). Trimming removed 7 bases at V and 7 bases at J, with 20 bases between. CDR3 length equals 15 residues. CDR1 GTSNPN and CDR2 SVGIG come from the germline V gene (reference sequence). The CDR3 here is CALQWGFGENSPLHF. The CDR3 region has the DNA TGTGCCTTACAATGGGGGTTCGGGGAAAATTCACCCCTCCACTTT. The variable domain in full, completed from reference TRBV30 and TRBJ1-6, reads SQTIHQWPATLVQPVGSPLSLECTVEGTSNPNLYWYRQAAGRGLQLLFYSVGIGQISSEVPQNLSASRPQDRQFILSSKKLLLSDSGFYLCALQWGFGENSPLHFGNGTRLTVT.

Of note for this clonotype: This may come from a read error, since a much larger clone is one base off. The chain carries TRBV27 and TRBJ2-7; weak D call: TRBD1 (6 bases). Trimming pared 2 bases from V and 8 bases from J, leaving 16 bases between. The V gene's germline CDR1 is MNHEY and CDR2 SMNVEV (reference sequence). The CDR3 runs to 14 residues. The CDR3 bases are TGTGCCAGCAGTTTAAGTGCCAGGGGCGGCAAGCAGTACTTC. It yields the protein CASSLSARGGKQYF.

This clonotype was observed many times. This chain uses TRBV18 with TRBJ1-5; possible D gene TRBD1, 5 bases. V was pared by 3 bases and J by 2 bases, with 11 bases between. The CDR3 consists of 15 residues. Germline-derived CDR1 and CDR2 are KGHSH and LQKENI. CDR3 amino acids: CASSPRDGRNQPQHF. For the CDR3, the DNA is TGTGCCAGCTCACCCCGGGACGGACGCAATCAGCCCCAGCATTTT.

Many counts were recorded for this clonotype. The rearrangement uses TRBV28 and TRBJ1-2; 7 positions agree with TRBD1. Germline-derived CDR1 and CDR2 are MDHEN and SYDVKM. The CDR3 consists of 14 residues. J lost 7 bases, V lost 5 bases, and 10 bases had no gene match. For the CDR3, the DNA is TGTGCCAGCAGTCCGGACAGGAGGGATGGTGGCTACACCTTC. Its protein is CASSPDRRDGGYTF.

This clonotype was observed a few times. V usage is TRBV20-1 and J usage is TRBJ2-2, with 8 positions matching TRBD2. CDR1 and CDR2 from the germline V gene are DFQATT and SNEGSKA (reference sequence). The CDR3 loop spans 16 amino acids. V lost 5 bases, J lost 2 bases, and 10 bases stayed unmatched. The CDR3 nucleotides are TGCAGTGCTGGCCCCCGACTAGCGATTAACACCGGGGAGCTGTTTTTT. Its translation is CSAGPRLAINTGELFF.

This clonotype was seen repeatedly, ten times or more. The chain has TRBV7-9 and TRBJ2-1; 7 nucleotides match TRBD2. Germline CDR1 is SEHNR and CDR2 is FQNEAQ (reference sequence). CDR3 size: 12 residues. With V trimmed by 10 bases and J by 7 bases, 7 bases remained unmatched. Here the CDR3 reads CATNGGTNEQFF. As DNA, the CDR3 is TGTGCCACCAACGGGGGGACGAATGAGCAGTTCTTC.

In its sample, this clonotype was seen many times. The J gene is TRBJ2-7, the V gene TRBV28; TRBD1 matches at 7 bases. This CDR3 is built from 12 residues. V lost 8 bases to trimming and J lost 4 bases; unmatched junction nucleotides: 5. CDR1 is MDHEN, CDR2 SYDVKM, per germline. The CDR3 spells CASGTARYEQYF. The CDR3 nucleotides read TGTGCCAGCGGGACAGCCCGGTACGAGCAGTACTTC.

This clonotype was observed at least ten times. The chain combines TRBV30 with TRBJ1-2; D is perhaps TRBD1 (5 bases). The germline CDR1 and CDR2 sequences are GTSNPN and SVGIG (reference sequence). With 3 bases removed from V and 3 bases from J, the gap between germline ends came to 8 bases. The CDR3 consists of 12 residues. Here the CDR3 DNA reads TGTGCCTGGAGGGACACCCACTATGGCTACACCTTC. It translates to CAWRDTHYGYTF.